The source of this TCR beta chain is a study of T-cell memory formation after mild COVID-19. At the level of the study: Clusters of TCRs were largely donor specific. General study points: Some clones that responded turned up in pre-infection memory, which suggests that cross-reactive memory joined in.

This CDR3 comprises 15 residues. The germline V gene has CDR1 MNHEY and CDR2 SVGEGT. J was trimmed by 5 bases and V by 2 bases; bases with no gene match: 7. As regards this clonotype: Antigen specificity is unknown.

TCRdb processed the 5' RACE reads anew with MiXCR; each CDR3 protein has one entry. Of approximately 180,000 distinct CDR3 sequences in the sample, 16% were seen once. This chain links TRBV6-2 or TRBV6-3 with TRBJ2-7; 9 nucleotides match TRBD1. The receptor's source is an adult woman who had mild COVID-19 (a few samples of this study predate the infection). Cell type and time point are not known. Sequencing used PBMCs or a T cell subset sorted from them (not recorded which). The CDR3, as DNA: TGTGCCAGCAGTTACGGAGGGACAGGGAGGAACGAGCAGTACTTC. This codes for CASSYGGTGRNEQYF.